These 9 T cell receptor beta chains originate from one sample sequenced in a study of vaccination effects on CD4 cells after COVID-19. Sequencing was preceded by expansion of antigen-specific CD4+ T cells with viral peptide pools in the ViraFEST assay. The culture ran for approximately nine days before CD4+ T cells were isolated. None of these healthy vaccinees had been infected with SARS-CoV-2 before vaccination. No cognate antigen is known for these TCRs. Clones were sequenced by immunoSEQ multiplex PCR, and TCRdb holds only the in-frame ones, with some missing. The sample lists 62,000 or so clones, about 80% occurring once. Specimen: CD4+ T cells from PBMCs cultured with SARS-CoV-2 spike peptides, collected before COVID-19 vaccination. The receptor set was obtained from a human donor who received a COVID-19 vaccine.

A single count supports this clone. The V call is TRBV6-1, the J call TRBJ2-5; 12 bases are a match to TRBD1. V was pared by 4 bases and J by 5 bases, with 5 bases of the junction left unmatched. The CDR3 contains 15 residues. The germline V gene has CDR1 MNHNS and CDR2 SASEGT. CDR3 in amino acids: CASSGGTGGKETQYF. The CDR3 nucleotides read TGTGCCAGCAGTGGAGGGACAGGGGGCAAGGAGACCCAGTACTTC.

The V gene is TRBV11-2, the J gene TRBJ1-4, with TRBD1 identical over 7 bases. The V gene's germline CDR1 is SGHAT and CDR2 FQNNGV. J was trimmed by 0 bases and V by 8 bases; bases with no gene match: 9. The CDR3 totals 16 residues. The CDR3 sequence: CASRRRGPATNEKLFF. CDR3 nucleotide sequence: TGTGCCAGCCGTAGGAGGGGGCCTGCAACTAATGAAAAACTGTTTTTT.

The chain combines TRBV9 with TRBJ2-3, with D unresolved. Trimming stripped 0 bases from V and 6 bases from J, with 8 bases between. Germline V CDR1 and CDR2: SGDLS, YYNGEE. The CDR3 is 13 amino acids. CDR3 amino acids: CASSVGPSDTQYF. CDR3 bases: TGTGCCAGCAGCGTAGGGCCTTCGGATACGCAGTATTTT.

J is TRBJ1-4 and V is TRBV3-1 (or the pseudogene TRBV3-2); D ambiguous. This CDR3 is 14 amino acids long. The V end lost 1 base, the J end lost 5 bases, and 8 bases lay between the germline ends. Germline-derived CDR1 and CDR2 are LGHDT and YNNKEL (reference sequence). CDR3 sequence reads: CASSQGGSNEKLFF. CDR3 nucleotide sequence: TGTGCCAGCAGCCAAGGCGGGAGCAATGAAAAACTGTTTTTT.

This sequence joins TRBV10-3 and TRBJ2-1; maybe TRBD1 (5 bases). The CDR3 has 14 amino acids. Germline V lookup: CDR1 ENHRY, CDR2 SYGVKD. The V and J ends lost 3 bases and 0 bases respectively, with 6 bases between them. CDR3 coding DNA: TGTGCCATCAGTGATACAGGCTCCTACAATGAGCAGTTCTTC. This gives the protein CAISDTGSYNEQFF.

This clone appeared once. This rearrangement joins TRBV4-3 to TRBJ2-2, with 10 bases fitting TRBD2. The CDR3 sequence is 17 residues long. V lost 4 bases and J lost 3; bases outside the gene matches: 8. The germline gives CDR1 LGHNA, CDR2 YSLEER. CDR3 coding DNA: TGCGCCAGCAGCCCCCTCTCCGGGACTAGCGACACCGGGGAGCTGTTTTTT. Translating it yields CASSPLSGTSDTGELFF.

V gene TRBV3-1 (or the pseudogene TRBV3-2) combines with J gene TRBJ1-6, with D unclear. CDR1 is LGHDT, CDR2 YNNKEL, per germline (reference sequence). V dropped 3 bases and J dropped 6 bases, with 6 bases sitting between them. The CDR3 has 13 amino acids. This CDR3 reads CASSQGFNSPLHF. CDR3 DNA: TGTGCCAGCAGCCAGGGGTTTAATTCACCCCTCCACTTT.

The chain has TRBV5-1 and TRBJ1-6, with D possibly being TRBD1 (5 bases). V gave up 2 bases and J gave up 7 bases, with 13 bases separating them. The CDR3 runs 15 residues. Germline loops: CDR1 SGHRS, CDR2 YFSETQ. The DNA for the CDR3 is TGCGCCAGCAGCTTAAGGGACGGGGTGAATTCACCCCTCCACTTT. Protein product: CASSLRDGVNSPLHF.

The rearrangement links TRBV10-1 to TRBJ2-3; 7 nucleotides line up with TRBD2. This CDR3 is built from 15 residues. V lost 3 bases, J lost 2 bases, and 5 bases stayed unmatched. Germline CDR1 is WNHNN and CDR2 is SYGVQD (reference sequence). In DNA, the CDR3 is TGCGCCAGCAGTGAATGGGGGGGAAACACAGATACGCAGTATTTT. Protein product: CASSEWGGNTDTQYF.